The 25 T cell receptor beta chains listed next were all sequenced from one sample in a study of T cells after yellow fever vaccination. One entry per CDR3 protein results from TCRdb running MiXCR on the 5' RACE reads. This sample has about 260,000 distinct CDR3 sequences, with more than 3.5% found just once. This sample comprised PBMCs, obtained 15 days after the yellow fever booster vaccination. The source is a man between 18 and 35 years old who received the YFV17D yellow fever vaccine.

This clonotype was counted at least ten times. This chain connects TRBV20-1 to TRBJ1-2; D gene unclear. Germline assignment: CDR1 DFQATT and CDR2 SNEGSKA (reference sequence). V lost 0 bases and J 2 bases, leaving 4 bases between the germline ends. The CDR3 consists of 12 residues. DNA of the CDR3: TGCAGTGCTAGAGAGGGAAACTATGGCTACACCTTC. It is translated as CSAREGNYGYTF.

This clonotype was counted ten times or more. The chain carries TRBV5-1 and TRBJ2-5, with D unclear. In germline, CDR1 is SGHRS, CDR2 YFSETQ. CDR3 length: 15 residues. V lost 0 bases, J lost 2 bases, and 11 bases lay in between. CDR3 in DNA: TGCGCCAGCAGCTTGGAGGGTCCGAGACAAGAGACCCAGTACTTC. Encoded protein: CASSLEGPRQETQYF.

This clonotype was counted many times. The rearrangement links TRBV20-1 to TRBJ2-6, with D unresolved. V lost 2 bases, J lost 4 bases, and 9 bases lay in between. The CDR3 has 14 amino acids. Germline V gene sequence: CDR1 DFQATT, CDR2 SNEGSKA (reference sequence). As DNA, the CDR3 is TGCAGTGCTAGATCGGGTTCCGGGGCCAACGTCCTGACTTTC. It is translated as CSARSGSGANVLTF.

This clonotype occurred many times. J is TRBJ2-5 and V is TRBV19; D possibly corresponds to TRBD2 (5 bases). The CDR3 is made up of 13 amino acids. Trimming took 5 bases from V and 5 from J, leaving 12 bases between them. Germline CDR1 and CDR2: LNHDA and SQIVND (reference sequence). This CDR3 is CASSSEGWETQYF. The CDR3 DNA sequence: TGTGCCAGTAGTTCTGAGGGTTGGGAGACCCAGTACTTC.

Ten or more counts support this clonotype. The chain recombines TRBV4-1 with TRBJ2-2, with 9 bases lining up with TRBD1. The CDR3 runs to 15 residues. CDR1 is MGHRA, CDR2 YSYEKL, per germline. Trimming took 0 bases from V and 7 from J; bases not matched to a gene: 3. The CDR3 loop reads CASSQETGGSGELFF. The CDR3 region has the DNA TGCGCCAGCAGCCAAGAGACAGGGGGAAGCGGGGAGCTGTTTTTT.

Many counts were recorded for this clonotype. The chain uses TRBV27 and TRBJ2-1, with unresolved D. Germline CDR1 and CDR2: MNHEY and SMNVEV (reference sequence). The CDR3 consists of 15 residues. Trimming stripped 6 bases from V and 3 bases from J, with 15 bases between. For the CDR3, the DNA is TGTGCCAGCAGATCTCTTGGCGGAGACTACAATGAGCAGTTCTTC. Encoded protein: CASRSLGGDYNEQFF.

This clonotype was recorded many times. The chain couples TRBV9 to TRBJ2-1; D is undetermined. The germline V gene has CDR1 SGDLS and CDR2 YYNGEE. This CDR3 spans 12 amino acids. Deletions cut 4 bases from V and 8 bases from J, with 10 bases between. The CDR3 sequence is CASSPFVHEQFF. DNA of the CDR3: TGTGCCAGCAGCCCGTTCGTCCATGAGCAGTTCTTC.

This clonotype occurred a few times. The V gene is TRBV7-9, the J gene TRBJ1-6; D possibly corresponds to TRBD1 (6 bases). From germline, CDR1 is SEHNR and CDR2 FQNEAQ (reference sequence). V was pared by 1 base and J by 10 bases, with 20 bases between. This CDR3 is built from 17 residues. The CDR3 DNA reads TGTGCCAGCAGCTTAGGTGGAAGGGCGGGGGCACGATCACCCCTCCACTTT. Protein sequence: CASSLGGRAGARSPLHF.

This clonotype was detected many times. The chain couples TRBV7-9 to TRBJ2-7; 8 bases agree with TRBD1. Per the germline V gene, CDR1 is SEHNR and CDR2 is FQNEAQ (reference sequence). CDR3 length: 13 residues. V lost 5 bases, J lost 7 bases, and 7 bases stayed unmatched. DNA of the CDR3: TGTGCCAGCAGCCCCCGGACAGGGTGGGAGCAGTACGTC. It encodes CASSPRTGWEQYV.

This clonotype was counted ten times or more. The V call is TRBV7-6, the J call TRBJ1-1; no firm D call. Germline CDR1 reads SGHVS; CDR2 reads FNYEAQ. There are 13 residues in the CDR3. Trimming stripped 5 bases from V and 3 bases from J, with 10 bases between. In nucleotides, the CDR3 is TGTGCCAGCAGCCCTCAGGAGGACACTGAAGCTTTCTTT. Translated: CASSPQEDTEAFF.

Ten or more counts support this clonotype. The chain couples TRBV7-8 to TRBJ2-2; the D gene is possibly TRBD2 (5 bases). V lost 3 bases and J lost 6, with 29 bases in between. The CDR3 is 20 amino acids. Germline CDR1 and CDR2: SGHVS and FQNEAQ. CDR3: CASSFGGKWGTRNPSGELFF. In DNA form, the CDR3 reads TGTGCCAGCAGCTTCGGAGGAAAATGGGGAACTCGCAATCCTTCCGGGGAGCTGTTTTTT.

In its sample, this clonotype was seen many times. The chain combines TRBV6-5 with TRBJ1-1; 8 bases match TRBD1. Germline V gives CDR1 MNHEY, CDR2 SVGAGI. The CDR3 has 15 residues. The V and J ends lost 0 bases and 3 bases, in that order; junction bases with no gene match: 3. The CDR3 loop reads CASSYSAGGYTEAFF. In nucleotides, the CDR3 is TGTGCCAGCAGTTACTCGGCAGGGGGCTACACTGAAGCTTTCTTT.

This clonotype was observed at least ten times. V gene TRBV29-1 combines with J gene TRBJ1-3; TRBD1 matches 8 bases. The germline V gene has CDR1 SQVTM and CDR2 ANQGSEA. V lost 6 bases and J lost 0; bases outside the gene matches: 7. This CDR3 is 15 amino acids long. DNA of the CDR3: TGCAGCGTGGGGACAGGCCAGAGCTCTGGAAACACCATATATTTT. Translation gives CSVGTGQSSGNTIYF.

The J gene is TRBJ1-5, the V gene TRBV30; possible D gene TRBD1, 6 bases. CDR3 length: 14 residues. Trimming stripped 3 bases from V and 7 bases from J, with 16 bases between. Per germline, CDR1 GTSNPN and CDR2 SVGIG (reference sequence). The CDR3 nucleotides read TGTGCCTGGAGGGGACCAGGGGTAGGGCAGCCCCAGCATTTT. Its translation is CAWRGPGVGQPQHF.

This clonotype appeared many times. The chain uses TRBV7-9 and TRBJ2-7; 7 bases match TRBD1. Per germline, CDR1 SEHNR and CDR2 FQNEAQ (reference sequence). Unmatched junction bases numbered 4, after V lost 5 bases and J lost 3 bases. This CDR3 comprises 13 residues. CDR3 residues: CASSQGQNYEQYF. As DNA, the CDR3 is TGTGCCAGCAGCCAGGGACAGAACTACGAGCAGTACTTC.

This clonotype occurred many times. The rearrangement links TRBV7-3 to TRBJ2-1; tentatively, D is TRBD1 (6 bases). Trimming took 2 bases from V and 7 from J, leaving 15 bases between them. CDR3 size: 15 residues. CDR1 and CDR2 from the germline V gene are SGHTA and FQGTGA. Written as DNA, the CDR3 is TGTGCCAGCAGCTTAGCAGGGGTGGGTTCAAATGAGCAGTTCTTC. It encodes CASSLAGVGSNEQFF.

This clonotype has at least ten counts. This chain joins TRBV30 and TRBJ2-5, with D maybe TRBD2 (7 bases). CDR1 is GTSNPN and CDR2 is SVGIG in the germline V gene (reference sequence). This CDR3 has 12 amino acids. Trimming left V 5 bases short and J 2 bases short, with 9 bases between. The CDR3 nucleotides are TGTGCCTGGGGGGGGGCTCAAGAGACCCAGTACTTC. This encodes CAWGGAQETQYF.

This clonotype came up many times. This sequence joins TRBV14 and TRBJ1-2; D remains unclear. The CDR3 sequence is 13 residues long. Germline assignment: CDR1 SGHDN and CDR2 FVKESK. V lost 3 bases and J lost 7, with 12 bases in between. The DNA for the CDR3 is TGTGCCAGCAGCCATGACCTTATCAGTGGCTACACCTTC. Translating it yields CASSHDLISGYTF.

This clonotype was observed at least ten times. This chain uses TRBV3-1 with TRBJ1-2; D call uncertain. This CDR3 is 13 amino acids long. CDR1 and CDR2 (germline): LGHDT, YNNKEL (reference sequence). V was shortened by 2 bases and J by 5 bases, with 9 bases between the two germline ends. The CDR3 DNA is TGTGCCAGCAGCCAATCGGAAGGTTATGGCTACACCTTC. This gives the protein CASSQSEGYGYTF.

There are many counts of this clonotype. This chain uses TRBV5-8 with TRBJ1-1; 11 positions match TRBD1. The CDR3 contains 12 residues. In germline, CDR1 is SGHTS, CDR2 YDEGEE. Trimming at V came to 2 bases and at J to 11 bases, leaving 2 bases not matched to a gene. The CDR3 here is CASSFGQGAAFF. CDR3 DNA sequence: TGTGCCAGCAGCTTCGGACAGGGGGCCGCTTTCTTT.

The chain employs TRBV27 and TRBJ2-7; 7 bases match TRBD2. Germline V CDR1 and CDR2: MNHEY, SMNVEV (reference sequence). V shed 7 bases and J 3 bases; nucleotides not matched to a gene: 21. The length of the CDR3 is 18 residues. The CDR3: CASTSGSGGANPNYEQYF. CDR3 bases: TGTGCCAGCACTTCGGGTTCGGGGGGAGCGAACCCAAACTACGAGCAGTACTTC.

This clonotype was counted ten times or more. This sequence joins TRBV19 and TRBJ1-2; 7 positions match TRBD1. This CDR3 comprises 16 residues. Germline V gene lookup returns CDR1 LNHDA and CDR2 SQIVND (reference sequence). J lost 0 bases, V lost 5 bases, and 9 bases had no gene match. This CDR3 reads CASSPGTEPSNYGYTF. CDR3 nucleotides: TGTGCCAGTAGTCCCGGGACAGAACCATCTAACTATGGCTACACCTTC. The full variable domain, completed using reference TRBV19 and TRBJ1-2, is DGGITQSPKYLFRKEGQNVTLSCEQNLNHDAMYWYRQDPGQGLRLIYYSQIVNDFQKGDIAEGYSVSREKKESFPLTVTSAQKNPTAFYLCASSPGTEPSNYGYTFGSGTRLTVV.

Of note for this clonotype: This may stem from a read error, because a much larger clone lies one nucleotide away. J is TRBJ2-1 and V is TRBV10-3, with a tentative D call TRBD2 (6 bases). V was cut by 5 bases and J by 5 bases, with 16 bases left in between. CDR1 ENHRY and CDR2 SYGVKD come from the germline V gene. The CDR3 has 15 residues. The CDR3 reads CAISRSGVINNEQFF. The CDR3, as DNA: TGTGCCATCAGTCGATCGGGGGTGATTAACAATGAGCAGTTCTTC.

This clonotype was recorded many times. The chain joins TRBV4-1 to TRBJ2-2; D is undetermined. Germline V gene data show CDR1 as MGHRA and CDR2 as YSYEKL. V was trimmed by 0 bases and J by 3 bases, leaving 8 bases between them. CDR3 size: 15 residues. CDR3 protein: CASSQDGFHTGELFF. The CDR3 bases are TGCGCCAGCAGCCAAGATGGATTTCACACCGGGGAGCTGTTTTTT.

This clonotype occurred many times. This chain connects TRBV4-1 to TRBJ1-3; a possible D gene is TRBD1 (5 bases). Trimming took 4 bases from V and 2 from J, leaving 21 bases between them. Germline V gene lookup returns CDR1 MGHRA and CDR2 YSYEKL. This CDR3 comprises 18 residues. Here the CDR3 DNA reads TGCGCCAGCAGCCGCGGAATTGCTCGCGGGGGGACTGGAAACACCATATATTTT. It translates to CASSRGIARGGTGNTIYF.